This paragraph covers one TCR beta chain sequence. In the original processing: For nucleated cells, counts were estimated from reference gene primer amplification. Assay used: immunoSEQ multiplex PCR; TCRdb lists only in-frame clones, some missing. Clone size and V and J calls were adopted from that table, with D and trimming inferred from the DNA. The sample holds 150,000 or so clones, 65% to 85% seen once. Germline V CDR1 and CDR2: MGHRA, YSYEKL. The CDR3 extends over 14 amino acids. V lost 5 bases and J 6 bases, leaving 13 bases between the germline ends. This entry is derived from a study of blood T cell repertoires in COVID-19. Study details: Acute and convalescent COVID-19 specimens originated in the United States, Italy and Spain.

Participants classified as exposed had met a COVID-19 case within 2 weeks before study entry. The sequence was collected from an older man who had been exposed to COVID-19. V usage is TRBV4-1 and J usage is TRBJ2-2, with a tentative D call TRBD1 (5 bases). The sequenced material came from PBMCs or T cells enriched from blood (not recorded which). In DNA form, the CDR3 reads TGCGCCAGCAGCTCGGGTTGGGGCGCCGGGGAGCTGTTTTTT. Protein product: CASSSGWGAGELFF.